A selection of T cell receptor beta chains follows, all from one sample in a study of blood T cells in healthy people across ages. Via MiXCR, TCRdb re-called the 5' RACE reads, giving one row per CDR3 protein. Seen here are roughly 900,000 distinct CDR3 sequences, 40% to 60% observed once, and the top ten hold around an eighth. The source material was blood. The receptors shown here come from a man younger than 45 in good health. Both conserved end residues are part of each CDR3. The order of the fields is V gene, clone size, J gene, D gene, CDR3 protein, CDR3 DNA. D genes are given only for firm matches. Rows may omit the clone size; those that give it use once, few, many or a size class.

v_call: TRBV5-1
clone_size: NA
j_call: TRBJ1-3
d_call: NA
cdr3_aa: CASSLRDQSSGNTIYF
cdr3_nt: TGCGCCAGCAGTCTCCGGGACCAGAGCTCTGGAAACACCATATATTTT

v_call: TRBV12-3/TRBV12-4
clone_size: NA
j_call: TRBJ2-7
d_call: NA
cdr3_aa: CASSSGHAEQYF
cdr3_nt: TGTGCCAGCAGTTCTGGACACGCCGAGCAGTACTTC

v_call: TRBV28
clone_size: few
j_call: TRBJ2-7
d_call: TRBD2
cdr3_aa: CASNRAGSRSYEQYF
cdr3_nt: TGTGCCAGCAACCGAGCGGGAAGCCGATCCTACGAGCAGTACTTC

v_call: TRBV27
clone_size: few
j_call: TRBJ2-6
d_call: TRBD1
cdr3_aa: CASSLYLFPGQGGGSGANVLTF
cdr3_nt: TGTGCCAGCAGTTTATACCTTTTCCCCGGACAGGGAGGAGGCTCTGGGGCCAACGTCCTGACTTTC

v_call: TRBV7-9
clone_size: few
j_call: TRBJ2-7
d_call: NA
cdr3_aa: CASSLGSASYEQYF
cdr3_nt: TGTGCCAGCAGCTTAGGTTCGGCCTCCTACGAGCAGTACTTC

v_call: TRBV7-2
clone_size: NA
j_call: TRBJ2-3
d_call: NA
cdr3_aa: CASSRGWGTDTQYF
cdr3_nt: TGTGCCAGCAGCCGAGGCTGGGGAACAGATACGCAGTATTTT

v_call: TRBV18
clone_size: NA
j_call: TRBJ2-2
d_call: NA
cdr3_aa: CASSPTESFGELFF
cdr3_nt: TGTGCCAGCTCACCGACAGAGTCGTTCGGGGAGCTGTTTTTT

v_call: TRBV2
clone_size: few
j_call: TRBJ2-1
d_call: NA
cdr3_aa: CARRGTSSSYNEQFF
cdr3_nt: TGTGCCAGACGGGGGACGTCGAGCTCCTACAATGAGCAGTTCTTC

v_call: TRBV28
clone_size: few
j_call: TRBJ2-1
d_call: NA
cdr3_aa: CASSLILAQGDEQFF
cdr3_nt: TGTGCCAGCAGTTTAATACTAGCTCAAGGGGATGAGCAGTTCTTC

v_call: TRBV7-2
clone_size: many
j_call: TRBJ1-6
d_call: TRBD1
cdr3_aa: CASSSTGGSSPLHF
cdr3_nt: TGTGCCAGCAGCTCCACAGGGGGCAGTTCACCCCTCCACTTT

v_call: TRBV9
clone_size: once
j_call: TRBJ2-1
d_call: TRBD2
cdr3_aa: CASSVGVAGGNEQFF
cdr3_nt: TGTGCCAGCAGCGTTGGAGTAGCGGGGGGAAATGAGCAGTTCTTC

v_call: TRBV7-9
clone_size: NA
j_call: TRBJ1-1
d_call: NA
cdr3_aa: CASSVGGYTEAFF
cdr3_nt: TGTGCCAGCAGCGTAGGTGGATACACTGAAGCTTTCTTT

v_call: TRBV27
clone_size: NA
j_call: TRBJ1-4
d_call: TRBD1
cdr3_aa: CASSLLQGVNEKLFF
cdr3_nt: TGTGCCAGCAGTCTCCTACAGGGGGTTAATGAAAAACTGTTTTTT

v_call: TRBV7-2
clone_size: few
j_call: TRBJ2-7
d_call: NA
cdr3_aa: CASSLSGWGTSSYEQYF
cdr3_nt: TGTGCCAGCAGCTTATCGGGATGGGGAACAAGCTCCTACGAGCAGTACTTC

v_call: TRBV4-2
clone_size: NA
j_call: TRBJ2-1
d_call: NA
cdr3_aa: CASSQDGAQHNEQFF
cdr3_nt: TGTGCCAGCAGCCAAGATGGTGCACAACACAATGAGCAGTTCTTC

v_call: TRBV21-1
clone_size: NA
j_call: TRBJ2-7
d_call: NA
cdr3_aa: CASSNEYRRSYEQYF
cdr3_nt: TGTGCCAGCAGCAATGAGTACAGACGCTCCTACGAGCAGTACTTC

v_call: TRBV5-1
clone_size: many
j_call: TRBJ2-3
d_call: TRBD2
cdr3_aa: CASTSTSQTDTQYF
cdr3_nt: TGCGCCAGCACCTCGACTAGCCAAACAGATACGCAGTATTTT